This TCR beta chain was sequenced for a study of T-cell memory formation after mild COVID-19. Across the whole study: TCR clusters were mostly confined to one donor each. Study findings and constraints: The second-wave clones peaking on day 37 were not confirmed as SARS-CoV-2-specific.

About this clonotype: Its specificity is not known.

Via MiXCR, TCRdb re-called the 5' RACE reads, giving one row per CDR3 protein. This table has 92,000 or so distinct CDR3 sequences, around an eighth appearing once. The CDR3 is made up of 15 amino acids. In germline, CDR1 is SQVTM, CDR2 ANQGSEA. This TCR was sampled from an adult woman who had mild COVID-19 (a few samples of this study predate the infection). Cell type and time point are not known. Specimen: PBMCs or a T cell subset sorted from them (not recorded which). V gene TRBV29-1 combines with J gene TRBJ2-3; TRBD2 agrees at 7 bases. The CDR3 bases are TGCAGAGTTCTCCCACTAGCGCCTGGGTCAGATACGCAGTATTTT. It yields the protein CRVLPLAPGSDTQYF.